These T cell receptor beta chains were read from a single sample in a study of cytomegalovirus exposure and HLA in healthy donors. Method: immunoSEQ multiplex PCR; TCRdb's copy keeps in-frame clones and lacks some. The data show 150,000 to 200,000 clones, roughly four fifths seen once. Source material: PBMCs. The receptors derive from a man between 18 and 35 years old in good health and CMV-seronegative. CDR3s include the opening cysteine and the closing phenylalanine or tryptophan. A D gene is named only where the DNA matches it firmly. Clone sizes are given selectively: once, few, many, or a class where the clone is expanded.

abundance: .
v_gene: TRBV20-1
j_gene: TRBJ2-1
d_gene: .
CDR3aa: CSAPTHEQFF
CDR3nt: TGCAGTGCCCCGACTCATGAGCAGTTCTTC

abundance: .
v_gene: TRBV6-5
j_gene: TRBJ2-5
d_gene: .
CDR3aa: CASSKPGEQETQYF
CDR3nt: TGTGCCAGCAGTAAGCCGGGAGAACAAGAGACCCAGTACTTC

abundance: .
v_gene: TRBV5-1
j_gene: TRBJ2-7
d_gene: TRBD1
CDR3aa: CASSPTEGAPSYEQYF
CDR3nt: TGCGCCAGCAGCCCCACCGAGGGGGCCCCCTCCTACGAGCAGTACTTC

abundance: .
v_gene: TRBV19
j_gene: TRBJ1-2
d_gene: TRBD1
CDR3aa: CASSTQGQGTYGYTF
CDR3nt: TGTGCCAGTAGTACCCAGGGACAGGGGACCTATGGCTACACCTTC

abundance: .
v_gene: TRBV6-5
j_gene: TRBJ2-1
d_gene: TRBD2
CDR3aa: CASSYWIGGTHEQFF
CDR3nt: TGTGCCAGCAGTTACTGGATCGGGGGGACGCATGAGCAGTTCTTC

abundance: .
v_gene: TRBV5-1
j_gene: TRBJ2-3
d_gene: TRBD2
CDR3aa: CASSLFGAGGSDTQYF
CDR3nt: TGCGCCAGCAGCTTGTTTGGAGCGGGAGGGTCAGATACGCAGTATTTT

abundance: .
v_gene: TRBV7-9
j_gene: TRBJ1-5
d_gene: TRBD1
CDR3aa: CASSPTGDQPQHF
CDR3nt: TGTGCCAGCAGCCCCACAGGGGATCAGCCCCAGCATTTT

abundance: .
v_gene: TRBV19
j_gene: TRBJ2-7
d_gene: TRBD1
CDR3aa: CASSIGTESAYEQYF
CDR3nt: TGTGCCAGTAGTATCGGGACAGAATCAGCCTACGAGCAGTACTTC

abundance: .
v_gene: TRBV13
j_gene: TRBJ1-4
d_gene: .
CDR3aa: CASSPGRTNEKLFF
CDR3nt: TGTGCCAGCAGTCCCGGTAGAACTAATGAAAAACTGTTTTTT

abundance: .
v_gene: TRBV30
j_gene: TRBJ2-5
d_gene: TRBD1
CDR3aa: CAWSTGQGETQYF
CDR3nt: TGTGCCTGGAGCACAGGACAGGGGGAGACCCAGTACTTC

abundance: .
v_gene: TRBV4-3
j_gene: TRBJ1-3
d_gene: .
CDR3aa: CASSQDHQGSSGNTIYF
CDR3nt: TGCGCCAGCAGCCAAGATCATCAGGGAAGTTCCGGAAACACCATATATTTT

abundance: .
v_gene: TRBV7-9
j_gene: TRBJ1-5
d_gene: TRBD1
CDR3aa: CASSQTGQEEPQHF
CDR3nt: TGTGCCAGCAGCCAGACAGGGCAGGAGGAGCCCCAGCATTTT

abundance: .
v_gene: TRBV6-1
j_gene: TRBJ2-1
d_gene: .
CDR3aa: CASSAMRDEQFF
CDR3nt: TGTGCCAGCAGTGCCATGCGGGATGAGCAGTTCTTC

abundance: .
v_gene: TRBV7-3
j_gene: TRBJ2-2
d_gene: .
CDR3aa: CASSLIPWSANTGELFF
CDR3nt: TGTGCCAGCAGCTTAATTCCCTGGAGCGCGAACACCGGGGAGCTGTTTTTT

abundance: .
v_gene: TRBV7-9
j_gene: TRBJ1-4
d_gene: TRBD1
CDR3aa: CASSVQTGGSVEKLFF
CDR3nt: TGTGCCAGCAGCGTCCAGACAGGGGGCTCGGTGGAAAAACTGTTTTTT

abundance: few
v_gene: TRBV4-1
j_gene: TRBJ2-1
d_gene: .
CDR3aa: CASSQRGGTYNEQFF
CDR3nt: TGCGCCAGCAGCCAGAGGGGAGGTACCTACAATGAGCAGTTCTTC

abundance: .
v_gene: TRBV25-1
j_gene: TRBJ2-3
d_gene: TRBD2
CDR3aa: CASSVGLAGTDTQYF
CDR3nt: TGTGCCAGCAGCGTGGGACTAGCGGGAACAGATACGCAGTATTTT

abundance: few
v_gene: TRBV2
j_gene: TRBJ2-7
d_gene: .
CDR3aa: CASSPGHFSYEQYF
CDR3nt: TGTGCCAGCAGCCCGGGACACTTCTCCTACGAGCAGTACTTC

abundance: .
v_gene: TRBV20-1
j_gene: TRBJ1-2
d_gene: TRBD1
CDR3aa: CSARAGGGYTF
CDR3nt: TGCAGTGCTAGGGCAGGGGGAGGCTACACCTTC

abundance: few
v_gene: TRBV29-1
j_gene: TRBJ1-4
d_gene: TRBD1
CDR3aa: CSVRQGVNEKLFF
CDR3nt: TGCAGCGTTAGACAGGGGGTAAATGAAAAACTGTTTTTT

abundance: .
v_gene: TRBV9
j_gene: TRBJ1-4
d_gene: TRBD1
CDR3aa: CASSSPRGVNEKLFF
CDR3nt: TGTGCCAGCAGCTCACCCAGGGGGGTGAATGAAAAACTGTTTTTT

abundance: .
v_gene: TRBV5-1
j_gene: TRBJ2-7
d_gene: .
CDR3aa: CASNPKQGIDYEQYF
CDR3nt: TGCGCCAGCAACCCAAAACAGGGAATCGACTACGAGCAGTACTTC

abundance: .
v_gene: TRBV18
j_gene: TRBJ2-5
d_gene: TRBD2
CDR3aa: CASSPAGVRGTQYF
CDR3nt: TGTGCCAGCTCACCCGCGGGGGTTCGGGGGACCCAGTACTTC

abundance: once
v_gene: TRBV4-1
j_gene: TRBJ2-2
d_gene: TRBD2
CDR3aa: CASSFPAGVGTGELFF
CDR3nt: TGCGCCAGCAGCTTTCCAGCGGGAGTGGGGACCGGGGAGCTGTTTTTT

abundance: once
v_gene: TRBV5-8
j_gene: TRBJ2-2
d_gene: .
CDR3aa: CASSTRSLAHGELFF
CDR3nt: TGTGCCAGCAGCACCCGATCCCTAGCGCACGGGGAGCTGTTTTTT

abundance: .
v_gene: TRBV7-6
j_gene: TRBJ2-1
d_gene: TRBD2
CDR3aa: CASSLAGTSGNNEQFF
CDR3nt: TGTGCCAGCAGCTTAGCAGGGACTAGCGGGAACAATGAGCAGTTCTTC

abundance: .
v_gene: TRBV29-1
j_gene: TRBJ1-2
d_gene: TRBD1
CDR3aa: CSVDRTGGYGYTF
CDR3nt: TGCAGCGTCGACAGGACAGGGGGCTATGGCTACACCTTC

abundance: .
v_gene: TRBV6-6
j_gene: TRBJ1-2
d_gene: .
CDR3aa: CASSPPDRAYGYTF
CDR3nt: TGTGCCAGCAGTCCCCCAGACAGAGCCTATGGCTACACCTTC

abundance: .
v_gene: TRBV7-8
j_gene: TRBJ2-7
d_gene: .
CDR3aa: CASSPLGQIYEQYF
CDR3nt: TGTGCCAGCAGCCCCCTCGGACAAATCTACGAGCAGTACTTC

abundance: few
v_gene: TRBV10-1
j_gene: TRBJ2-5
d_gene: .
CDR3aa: CASSESRSGDETQYF
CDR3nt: TGCGCCAGCAGTGAGTCGCGGTCAGGGGACGAGACCCAGTACTTC

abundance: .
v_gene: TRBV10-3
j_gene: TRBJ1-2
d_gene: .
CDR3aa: CAISDLGNYGYTF
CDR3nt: TGTGCCATCAGTGACCTGGGCAACTATGGCTACACCTTC

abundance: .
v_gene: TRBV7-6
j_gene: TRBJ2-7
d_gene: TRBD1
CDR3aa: CASSLGGTGIYEQYF
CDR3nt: TGTGCCAGCAGCTTAGGCGGGACAGGGATTTACGAGCAGTACTTC

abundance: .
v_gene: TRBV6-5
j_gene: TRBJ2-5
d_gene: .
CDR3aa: CASSPRDTGQETQYF
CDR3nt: TGTGCCAGCAGTCCCCGGGACACCGGGCAAGAGACCCAGTACTTC

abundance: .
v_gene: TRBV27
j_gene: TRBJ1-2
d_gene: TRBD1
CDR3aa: CASRQQGVNYGYTF
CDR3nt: TGTGCCAGCAGACAACAGGGGGTTAACTATGGCTACACCTTC

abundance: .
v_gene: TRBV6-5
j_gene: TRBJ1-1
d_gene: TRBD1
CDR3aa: CASSYRDRGNTEAFF
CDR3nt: TGTGCCAGCAGTTACCGGGACAGGGGGAACACTGAAGCTTTCTTT

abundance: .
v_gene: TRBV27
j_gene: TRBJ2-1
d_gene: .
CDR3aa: CASSSTRYNEQFF
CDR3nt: TGTGCCAGCAGTTCCACTAGGTACAATGAGCAGTTCTTC

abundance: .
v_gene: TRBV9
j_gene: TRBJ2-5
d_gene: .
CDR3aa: CASSGSGTQGTQYF
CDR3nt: TGTGCCAGCAGCGGGTCCGGGACTCAAGGGACCCAGTACTTC

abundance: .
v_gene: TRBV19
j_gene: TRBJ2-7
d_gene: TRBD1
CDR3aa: CASSARDRVPEQYF
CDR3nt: TGTGCCAGTAGTGCCCGGGACAGGGTCCCCGAGCAGTACTTC

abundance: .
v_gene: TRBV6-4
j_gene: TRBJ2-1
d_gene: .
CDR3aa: CASSVQQGEGNEQFF
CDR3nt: TGTGCCAGCAGTGTCCAACAGGGTGAGGGCAATGAGCAGTTCTTC

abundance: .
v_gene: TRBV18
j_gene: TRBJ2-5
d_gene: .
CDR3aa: CASSPRTAQETQYF
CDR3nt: TGTGCCAGCTCACCAAGGACTGCTCAAGAGACCCAGTACTTC

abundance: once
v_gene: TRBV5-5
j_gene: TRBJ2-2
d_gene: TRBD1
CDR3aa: CASSQGQGGTGELFF
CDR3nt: TGTGCCAGCAGCCAGGGACAGGGTGGAACCGGGGAGCTGTTTTTT

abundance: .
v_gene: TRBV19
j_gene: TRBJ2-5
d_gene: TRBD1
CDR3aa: CASSGTGETQYF
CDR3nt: TGTGCCAGTAGTGGGACAGGCGAGACCCAGTACTTC